These 10 T cell receptor beta chains were all obtained from the same sample, sequenced in a study of CD8 T cells in ankylosing spondylitis. TCRdb re-analysed the 5' RACE reads in MiXCR, keeping a single row per CDR3 protein. The table has around 770,000 distinct CDR3 sequences, around 19% seen once; the top ten hold 15% to 20%. Their cognate antigens are unknown. Findings of the study overall: Seven or eight highly homologous variants formed a TCR beta motif that appeared characteristic of ankylosing spondylitis blood.

Source material: blood, either unsorted or a sorted T cell fraction (not recorded which). These receptors all stem from a male donor with ankylosing spondylitis.

The J gene is TRBJ2-7, the V gene TRBV5-5; no definite D call. Trimming removed 4 bases at V and 2 bases at J, with 10 bases between. CDR1 is SGHKS and CDR2 is YYEKEE in the germline V gene (reference sequence). CDR3 length equals 13 residues. The CDR3 DNA sequence: TGTGCCAGCAGCGACCTTCCCCCCTACGAGCAGTACTTC. This sequence encodes CASSDLPPYEQYF.

The table lists this clonotype with a few counts. The genes are TRBV20-1 and TRBJ1-1; D unclear. The length of the CDR3 is 13 residues. Germline V gene data show CDR1 as DFQATT and CDR2 as SNEGSKA (reference sequence). With 3 bases removed from V and 1 base from J, the gap between germline ends came to 9 bases. The CDR3 reads CSASQDGNTEAFF. The CDR3 DNA is TGCAGTGCTAGTCAGGACGGGAACACTGAAGCTTTCTTT.

Concerning this clonotype: At one end the junction does not follow the germline gene, possibly because of a read error. The chain uses TRBV6-6 and TRBJ1-1; unclear D gene. The germline V gene encodes CDR1 MNHNY and CDR2 SVGAGI (reference sequence). The CDR3 is 12 amino acids. This CDR3 is CASSNPGEAASF. Written as DNA, the CDR3 is TGTGCCAGCAGCAACCCCGGGGAGGCCGCGTCCTTT.

The J gene is TRBJ2-3, the V gene TRBV7-2; maybe TRBD2 (6 bases). With 2 bases removed from V and 5 bases from J, the gap between germline ends came to 8 bases. CDR1 and CDR2 from the germline V gene are SGHTA and FQGNSA. The CDR3 is made up of 13 amino acids. CDR3 DNA: TGTGCCAGCAGCTTACCGGGAGTAGATACGCAGTATTTT. Translation: CASSLPGVDTQYF.

The table lists this clonotype with many counts. The V gene is TRBV11-2, the J gene TRBJ1-1, with no clear D. The germline V and J ends were trimmed by 5 bases and 1 base, with 5 bases remaining between them. CDR1 is SGHAT and CDR2 is FQNNGV in the germline V gene. CDR3 size: 12 residues. The CDR3 nucleotides read TGTGCCAGCAGCCACTCGAACACTGAAGCTTTCTTT. Translation: CASSHSNTEAFF.

This clonotype has at least ten counts. The chain is built from TRBV7-2 and TRBJ2-1; D is ambiguous. Germline V gene sequence: CDR1 SGHTA, CDR2 FQGNSA. Trimming shortened V by 2 bases and J by 5 bases, and 7 bases separated the two germline ends. There are 13 residues in the CDR3. In DNA form, the CDR3 reads TGTGCCAGCAGCTTATCTACTCACAATGAGCAGTTCTTC. Its protein product is CASSLSTHNEQFF.

Only a few counts were recorded for this clonotype. J is TRBJ2-1 and V is TRBV7-3, with 12 bases aligning to TRBD2. Germline V lookup: CDR1 SGHTA, CDR2 FQGTGA. CDR3 length: 15 residues. V gave up 4 bases and J gave up 10 bases; unmatched junction bases: 8. The CDR3 sequence: CASSSLLAGGREQFF. The CDR3 nucleotides are TGTGCCAGCAGCTCACTACTAGCGGGGGGTCGAGAGCAGTTCTTC.

This clonotype was counted between two and nine times. The rearrangement joins TRBV4-2 to TRBJ2-3, with D possibly TRBD1 on 6 matching bases. Trimming shortened V by 3 bases and J by 4 bases, and 17 bases separated the two germline ends. The CDR3 length is 16 residues. Germline assignment: CDR1 LGHNA and CDR2 YNFKEQ. The chain's CDR3 is CASSQTGNRAADTQYF. The CDR3 DNA is TGTGCCAGCAGCCAGACGGGAAACAGGGCTGCAGATACGCAGTATTTT.

The chain uses TRBV5-1 and TRBJ2-1; D is possibly TRBD2 (7 bases). This CDR3 region has 17 residues. Germline-derived CDR1 and CDR2 are SGHRS and YFSETQ. Trimming stripped 4 bases from V and 0 bases from J, with 17 bases between. The CDR3 sequence: CASSGGGRSSSYNEQFF. The CDR3 DNA sequence: TGCGCCAGCAGCGGGGGGGGCAGGTCAAGCTCCTACAATGAGCAGTTCTTC.

This clonotype was counted many times. The V call is TRBV12-3 or TRBV12-4, the J call TRBJ2-2; TRBD1 aligns across 8 bases. The CDR3 loop spans 13 amino acids. V was clipped by 6 bases and J by 7 bases; unmatched bases: 4. CDR3 nucleotide sequence: TGTGCCAGCAGCAACAGGGGGTTCGGGGAGCTGTTTTTT. Protein product: CASSNRGFGELFF.